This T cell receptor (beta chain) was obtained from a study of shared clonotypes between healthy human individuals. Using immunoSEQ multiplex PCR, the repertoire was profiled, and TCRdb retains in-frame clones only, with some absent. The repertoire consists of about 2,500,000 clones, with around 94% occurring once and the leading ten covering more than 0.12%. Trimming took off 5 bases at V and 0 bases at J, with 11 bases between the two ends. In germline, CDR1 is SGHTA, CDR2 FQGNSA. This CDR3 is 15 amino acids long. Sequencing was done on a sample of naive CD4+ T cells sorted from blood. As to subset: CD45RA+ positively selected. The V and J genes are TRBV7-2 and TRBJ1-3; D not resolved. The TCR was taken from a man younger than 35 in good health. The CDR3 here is CASSILALSGNTIYF. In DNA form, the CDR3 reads TGTGCCAGCAGCATCCTGGCGCTCTCTGGAAACACCATATATTTT.